The present TCR beta chain was sequenced within a study of somatic mutations in cytotoxic T cells in rheumatoid arthritis. On the study more broadly: Prior to any treatment and right after diagnosis, patient blood (about 28 ml EDTA) was drawn. Study-wide points: Rising age went with increasing CD8+ clonality in rheumatoid arthritis patients; healthy controls showed no such increase. About an eighth of the roughly 60 patients had a largest CD8+ clone above 20% of CD8+ cells. Between rheumatoid arthritis patients and age-matched healthy controls, CD8+ T-cell clonality showed no significant difference.

This table comes from immunoSEQ multiplex PCR, and its TCRdb copy is limited to in-frame clones, with some not included. The sample lists 15,000 to 20,000 clones; roughly 77% were seen once. With 0 bases removed from V and 6 bases from J, the gap between germline ends came to 7 bases. The CDR3 is 12 residues long. Germline V gene data show CDR1 as SGHRS and CDR2 as YFSETQ. This clone has a single count. Antigen specificity is unknown. The TCR originated in an adult with rheumatoid arthritis. The chain recombines TRBV5-1 with TRBJ2-7; a possible D gene is TRBD1 (6 bases). Sequenced input: CD8+ T cells sorted from blood. CDR3 amino acids: CASSLEQGEQYF. CDR3 nucleotide sequence: TGCGCCAGCAGCTTGGAACAGGGCGAGCAGTACTTC.